A selection of T cell receptor beta chains follows, all from one sample in a study of T-cell memory formation after mild COVID-19. Each CDR3 protein is one row after TCRdb ran MiXCR on the 5' RACE reads. The table lists about 270,000 distinct CDR3 sequences, 15% to 20% of them singletons. Material for sequencing was PBMCs or a T cell subset sorted from them (not recorded which). These receptors originate from a man younger than 30 who had mild COVID-19 (a few samples of this study predate the infection). Cell type and time point are not known. Both conserved end residues are part of each CDR3.

V gene: TRBV7-2
CDR3 protein: CASSPGGSTGELFF

V gene: TRBV7-9
CDR3 protein: CASSHGQLGNQPQHF

V gene: TRBV29-1
CDR3 protein: CSVESLVRVNYGYTF

V gene: TRBV7-6
CDR3 protein: CASSSRDRDTGELFF

V gene: TRBV11-2
CDR3 protein: CASSLALGYTEAFF

V gene: TRBV5-1
CDR3 protein: CASSLEGPYTDTQYF

V gene: TRBV20-1
CDR3 protein: CSAGQITGGGPDTQYF

V gene: TRBV2
CDR3 protein: CASRNPTYAGEETQYF

V gene: TRBV5-1
CDR3 protein: CASSLLGTSEETQYF

V gene: TRBV4-3
CDR3 protein: CASSRQGDTEAFF

V gene: TRBV5-1
CDR3 protein: CASSFRTNTEAFF

V gene: TRBV10-3
CDR3 protein: CAISGLAGPSTDTQYF

V gene: TRBV12-3/TRBV12-4
CDR3 protein: CASSLQGRFGATIQGVKAFF

V gene: TRBV4-1
CDR3 protein: CASSNREGTEAFF

V gene: TRBV4-1
CDR3 protein: CASSGTTVDTEAFF